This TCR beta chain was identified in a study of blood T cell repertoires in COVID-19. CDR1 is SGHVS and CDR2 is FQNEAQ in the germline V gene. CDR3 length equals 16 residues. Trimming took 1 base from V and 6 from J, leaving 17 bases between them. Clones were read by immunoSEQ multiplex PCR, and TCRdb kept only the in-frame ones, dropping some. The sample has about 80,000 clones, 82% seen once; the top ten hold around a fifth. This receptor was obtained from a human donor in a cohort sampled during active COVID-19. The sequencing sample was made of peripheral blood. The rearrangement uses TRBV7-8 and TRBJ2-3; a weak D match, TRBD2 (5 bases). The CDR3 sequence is CASSLVSGSLRDTQYF. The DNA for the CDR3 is TGTGCCAGCAGCTTAGTTTCGGGGAGTTTACGCGATACGCAGTATTTT.